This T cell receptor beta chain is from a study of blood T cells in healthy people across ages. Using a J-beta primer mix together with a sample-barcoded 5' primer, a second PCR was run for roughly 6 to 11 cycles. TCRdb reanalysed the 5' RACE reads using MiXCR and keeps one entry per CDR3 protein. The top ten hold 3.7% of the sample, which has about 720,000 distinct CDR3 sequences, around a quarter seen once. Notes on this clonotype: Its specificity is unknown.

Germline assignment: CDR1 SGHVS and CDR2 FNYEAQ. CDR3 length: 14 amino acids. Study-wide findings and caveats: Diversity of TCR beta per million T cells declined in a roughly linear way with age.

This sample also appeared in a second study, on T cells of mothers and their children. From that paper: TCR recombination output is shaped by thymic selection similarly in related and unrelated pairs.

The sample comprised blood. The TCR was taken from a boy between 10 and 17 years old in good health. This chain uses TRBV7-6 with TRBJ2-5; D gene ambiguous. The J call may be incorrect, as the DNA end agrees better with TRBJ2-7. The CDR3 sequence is CASSLAVGNYEQYF. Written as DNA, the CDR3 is TGTGCCAGCAGCTTAGCGGTCGGAAACTACGAGCAGTACTTC.